Below are 32 T cell receptor beta chains sequenced from a single sample in a study of T cells in tumors after PD-1 blockade. The protocol was immunoSEQ multiplex PCR, while the TCRdb copy is restricted to in-frame clones and leaves out a portion. Among roughly 59,000 clones listed, roughly 78% were seen once. The sample here was PBMCs, taken before anti-PD-1 treatment. The receptors were gathered from a human donor with basal cell carcinoma.

The chain combines TRBV18 with TRBJ2-1, with 9 bases that match TRBD2. Germline V gives CDR1 KGHSH, CDR2 LQKENI. The ends lost 5 bases at V and 4 bases at J; junction bases unmatched: 6. CDR3 length: 15 residues. CDR3 sequence: CASSAGTSNYNEQFF. The CDR3 coding sequence is TGTGCCAGCTCAGCAGGGACTAGCAATTACAATGAGCAGTTCTTC.

V usage is TRBV19 and J usage is TRBJ1-1, with D perhaps TRBD1 (6 bases). Per germline, CDR1 LNHDA and CDR2 SQIVND (reference sequence). The length of the CDR3 is 17 residues. Trimming removed 1 base at V and 3 bases at J, with 18 bases between. CDR3 in DNA: TGTGCCAGTAGTATAGTACTTATGGGGGGCAGGGACACTGAAGCTTTCTTT. It yields the protein CASSIVLMGGRDTEAFF. Looking up the rest from reference TRBV19 and TRBJ1-1 gives the full variable domain: DGGITQSPKYLFRKEGQNVTLSCEQNLNHDAMYWYRQDPGQGLRLIYYSQIVNDFQKGDIAEGYSVSREKKESFPLTVTSAQKNPTAFYLCASSIVLMGGRDTEAFFGQGTRLTVV.

V is TRBV6-8 and J is TRBJ2-5; D is unresolved. The CDR3 sequence is 14 residues long. Germline V lookup: CDR1 MNHGY, CDR2 SAAAGT. The V and J ends lost 1 base and 4 bases respectively, with 10 bases between them. CDR3 nucleotide sequence: TGTGCCAGCAGTTACTTCGCCTCAGGAGAGACCCAGTACTTC. Translated, it gives CASSYFASGETQYF.

The chain is built from TRBV11-3 and TRBJ2-3; 10 bases map to TRBD1. V lost 2 bases, J lost 4 bases, and 3 bases stayed unmatched. This CDR3 is built from 15 residues. Germline V gene data show CDR1 as SGHNT and CDR2 as YENEEA. The CDR3 region has the DNA TGTGCCAGCAGCTTACGTGGACAGGGGGCAGATACGCAGTATTTT. It is translated as CASSLRGQGADTQYF.

This chain joins TRBV2 and TRBJ2-2; 8 bases are a match to TRBD2. In germline, CDR1 is SNHLY, CDR2 FYNNEI. After removal of 7 bases from V and 4 bases from J, the junction contained 5 bases not matched to a gene. CDR3 length equals 14 residues. The CDR3 DNA reads as TGTGCCAGCATAGGTAGCGGGGCCACCGGGGAGCTGTTTTTT. Encoded protein: CASIGSGATGELFF.

This chain uses TRBV19 with TRBJ1-1; weak D call: TRBD1 (5 bases). CDR1 and CDR2 from the germline V gene are LNHDA and SQIVND (reference sequence). Trimming took 1 base from V and 4 from J, leaving 13 bases between them. CDR3 length: 15 amino acids. The CDR3 bases are TGTGCCAGTAGTATAGGCGACATCGGGGGCACTGAAGCTTTCTTT. Its translation is CASSIGDIGGTEAFF.

The chain uses TRBV6-5 and TRBJ2-5; D not certain. Germline V gene lookup returns CDR1 MNHEY and CDR2 SVGAGI. Trimming took off 6 bases at V and 0 bases at J, with 8 bases between the two ends. CDR3 size: 13 residues. The CDR3 bases are TGTGCCAGCAGGCCATCCGACCAAGAGACCCAGTACTTC. Residues: CASRPSDQETQYF.

The chain uses TRBV25-1 and TRBJ1-1; weak D call: TRBD1 (5 bases). Trimming removed 3 bases at V and 3 bases at J, with 11 bases between. The length of the CDR3 is 14 residues. The germline V gene encodes CDR1 MGHDK and CDR2 SYGVNS. CDR3 region: CASSDRASYTEAFF. CDR3 bases: TGTGCCAGCAGTGACAGGGCATCTTACACTGAAGCTTTCTTT.

This clone has a single count. V gene TRBV5-1 combines with J gene TRBJ2-1, with 9 bases that match TRBD1. The length of the CDR3 is 16 residues. Per the germline V gene, CDR1 is SGHRS and CDR2 is YFSETQ. V trimming: 3 bases; J trimming: 9 bases; junction bases outside the gene matches: 13. CDR3 in DNA: TGCGCCAGCAGCTACACCCGGGACAGGGTAATCCTTGAGCAGTTCTTC. Protein: CASSYTRDRVILEQFF.

The chain employs TRBV19 and TRBJ2-7; tentative D call: TRBD1 (5 bases). The CDR3 is made up of 17 amino acids. In germline, CDR1 is LNHDA, CDR2 SQIVND (reference sequence). Trimming pared 1 base from V and 0 bases from J, leaving 16 bases between. Written as DNA, the CDR3 is TGTGCCAGTAGTATAGCCAGGGAAACCTCCGGCTCCTACGAGCAGTACTTC. Its protein is CASSIARETSGSYEQYF.

The J gene is TRBJ2-7, the V gene TRBV7-8, with 9 bases identical to TRBD1. Germline trimming cut 5 bases from V and 8 bases from J; bases unmatched to any gene: 10. The CDR3 length is 14 residues. Germline CDR1 SGHVS, CDR2 FQNEAQ. CDR3 nucleotide sequence: TGTGCCAGCAGCCCTGGACAGGGGACCTCTAAGCAGTACTTC. This translates into CASSPGQGTSKQYF.

This rearrangement joins TRBV4-1 to TRBJ2-7; tentatively, D is TRBD2 (6 bases). The germline CDR1 and CDR2 sequences are MGHRA and YSYEKL. The CDR3 has 16 amino acids. With 1 base removed from V and 1 base from J, the gap between germline ends came to 14 bases. The CDR3 loop reads CASSQGVIGTSYEQYF. The CDR3 DNA reads as TGCGCCAGCAGCCAAGGAGTGATCGGGACTTCCTACGAGCAGTACTTC.

The chain combines TRBV6-5 with TRBJ1-2; D is ambiguous. Trimming left V 5 bases short and J 7 bases short, with 14 bases between. The length of the CDR3 is 13 residues. Germline V CDR1 and CDR2: MNHEY, SVGAGI. CDR3 nucleotide sequence: TGTGCCAGCAGTCGGGCCTCGGTTCCTGGCTACACCTTC. This codes for CASSRASVPGYTF.

This clone was recorded once. This sample also contains other DNA sequences that code for the same CDR3. The chain links TRBV18 to TRBJ2-7; D possibly corresponds to TRBD2 (5 bases). Germline CDR1 KGHSH, CDR2 LQKENI. The V end lost 1 base, the J end lost 5 bases, and 6 bases lay between the germline ends. This CDR3 spans 12 amino acids. The CDR3: CASSPLGDEQYF. The CDR3 DNA is TGTGCCAGCTCACCACTGGGAGACGAGCAGTACTTC. The full variable domain, its missing parts supplied by reference TRBV18 and TRBJ2-7, is NAGVMQNPRHLVRRRGQEARLRCSPMKGHSHVYWYRQLPEEGLKFMVYLQKENIIDESGMPKERFSAEFPKEGPSILRIQQVVRGDSAAYFCASSPLGDEQYFGPGTRLTVT.

The genes are TRBV15 and TRBJ2-1, with TRBD2 matching over 13 bases. V gave up 0 bases and J gave up 7 bases; unmatched junction bases: 3. Germline CDR1 reads LNHNV; CDR2 reads YYDKDF (reference sequence). The CDR3 is 16 amino acids. The DNA of the CDR3 is TGTGCCACCAGCAGAGATTGGACTAGCGGGGGTAATGAGCAGTTCTTC. Translating it yields CATSRDWTSGGNEQFF. The variable domain in full, completed from reference TRBV15 and TRBJ2-1, reads DAMVIQNPRYQVTQFGKPVTLSCSQTLNHNVMYWYQQKSSQAPKLLFHYYDKDFNNEADTPDNFQSRRPNTSFCFLDIRSPGLGDTAMYLCATSRDWTSGGNEQFFGPGTRLTVL.

The chain uses TRBV7-3 and TRBJ1-2, with D possibly being TRBD1 (6 bases). Trimming removed 5 bases at V and 2 bases at J, with 18 bases between. The CDR3 extends over 16 amino acids. Germline V gene sequence: CDR1 SGHTA, CDR2 FQGTGA. The CDR3 region has the DNA TGTGCCAGCAGCAGGGGGTCCCCCAACGAAAACTATGGCTACACCTTC. Translating gives CASSRGSPNENYGYTF.

V gene TRBV29-1 combines with J gene TRBJ1-1; 7 bases are shared with TRBD1. Germline V CDR1 and CDR2: SQVTM, ANQGSEA. V lost 6 bases and J lost 5; bases outside the gene matches: 6. The CDR3 is 12 residues long. CDR3 DNA: TGCAGCGTCGACAGGGTTGGAACTGAAGCTTTCTTT. Translating it yields CSVDRVGTEAFF.

This clone was seen a few times. This rearrangement joins TRBV19 to TRBJ1-6; D is possibly TRBD1 (5 bases). CDR1 and CDR2 (germline): LNHDA, SQIVND (reference sequence). Trimming removed 7 bases from V and 10 bases from J, with 14 bases in between. The length of the CDR3 is 13 residues. The CDR3 is CASNPRGDSPLHF. CDR3 nucleotides: TGTGCCAGTAACCCTCGGGGCGACTCACCCCTCCACTTT.

V and J are TRBV30 and TRBJ1-6; D ambiguous. CDR1 is GTSNPN, CDR2 SVGIG, per germline (reference sequence). Trimming removed 3 bases from V and 0 bases from J, with 9 bases in between. CDR3 size: 15 residues. The CDR3 DNA reads as TGTGCCTGGAGGGGCCAGAGCTCCTATAATTCACCCCTCCACTTT. It yields the protein CAWRGQSSYNSPLHF.

The chain links TRBV5-4 to TRBJ2-1, with 8 bases matching TRBD2. This CDR3 has 16 amino acids. J lost 5 bases, V lost 0 bases, and 7 bases had no gene match. Germline V gene data show CDR1 as SGHNT and CDR2 as YYREEE (reference sequence). The CDR3 coding sequence is TGTGCCAGCAGCTTGGGAGCCTTGCGGGGGGACAATGAGCAGTTCTTC. Translating gives CASSLGALRGDNEQFF.

This clone occurred once. Written as DNA, the CDR3 is TGTGCCAGCAGCCAAGATCTGCACAGCTCCATTACCTACGAGCAGTACTTC. Encoded protein: CASSQDLHSSITYEQYF. The genes are TRBV14 and TRBJ2-7; D is unclear. V gave up 0 bases and J gave up 2 bases, with 17 bases separating them. The germline V gene encodes CDR1 SGHDN and CDR2 FVKESK. The length of the CDR3 is 17 residues.

This clone was counted only a few times. This chain links TRBV29-1 with TRBJ2-7; TRBD1 is a possible D gene (6 bases). V was clipped by 6 bases and J by 2 bases, with 11 bases between them. Germline CDR1 is SQVTM and CDR2 is ANQGSEA. CDR3 size: 12 residues. The CDR3 is CSVRDTPYEQYF. As DNA, the CDR3 is TGCAGCGTCAGGGACACCCCCTACGAGCAGTACTTC.

The chain uses TRBV30 and TRBJ1-6, with D possibly being TRBD1 (6 bases). V lost 4 bases and J lost 7, with 11 bases in between. Germline-derived CDR1 and CDR2 are GTSNPN and SVGIG (reference sequence). This CDR3 comprises 13 residues. The DNA for the CDR3 is TGTGCCTGGAAAGGACAGTTAAATTCACCCCTCCACTTT. Translating gives CAWKGQLNSPLHF.

The CDR3 sequence is CASSVYGRTDTGELFF. CDR3 in DNA: TGTGCCAGCAGCGTTTACGGGAGGACGGACACCGGGGAGCTGTTTTTT. V is TRBV9 and J is TRBJ2-2; 7 bases align to TRBD2. Germline assignment: CDR1 SGDLS and CDR2 YYNGEE. The CDR3 is 16 amino acids. Unmatched junction bases numbered 7, after V lost 2 bases and J lost 3 bases.

Worth noting for this clone: Other DNA sequences of this sample code for an identical CDR3. The chain links TRBV27 to TRBJ2-4, with D maybe TRBD1 (6 bases). CDR1 and CDR2 (germline): MNHEY, SMNVEV (reference sequence). V was pared by 5 bases and J by 1 base, with 9 bases between. This CDR3 has 14 residues. The CDR3 region has the DNA TGTGCCAGCAGTGTACAGGGTGCCAAAAACATTCAGTACTTC. Its translation: CASSVQGAKNIQYF.

This chain joins TRBV6-5 and TRBJ1-4; TRBD1 might be the D (6 bases). Between the trimmed V and J ends, which lost 5 bases and 2 bases, there was a span of 12 bases. The CDR3 has 15 amino acids. Germline CDR1 reads MNHEY; CDR2 reads SVGAGI. The CDR3 region has the DNA TGTGCCAGCAGTCAAAACAGGGTGACTAATGAAAAACTGTTTTTT. This translates into CASSQNRVTNEKLFF.

This clone was counted ten times or more. V and J are TRBV11-3 and TRBJ2-3, with a weak D call TRBD1 (5 bases). The V end lost 0 bases, the J end lost 3 bases, and 10 bases lay between the germline ends. CDR3 length equals 15 residues. Germline loops: CDR1 SGHNT, CDR2 YENEEA. This chain's CDR3 is CASSLDSAGTDTQYF. DNA for the CDR3: TGTGCCAGCAGCTTAGATTCGGCAGGGACAGATACGCAGTATTTT.

The chain combines TRBV5-1 with TRBJ1-2; 7 bases match TRBD1. CDR3 length equals 14 residues. Trimming removed 4 bases from V and 6 bases from J; junction bases left unmatched: 9. Germline V gene data show CDR1 as SGHRS and CDR2 as YFSETQ. The CDR3 DNA reads TGCGCCAGCAGCCGGACAGGAGGGTTAGATGGCTACACCTTC. As protein: CASSRTGGLDGYTF. The variable domain in full, completed from reference TRBV5-1 and TRBJ1-2, reads KAGVTQTPRYLIKTRGQQVTLSCSPISGHRSVSWYQQTPGQGLQFLFEYFSETQRNKGNFPGRFSGRQFSNSRSEMNVSTLELGDSALYLCASSRTGGLDGYTFGSGTRLTVV.

CDR3 in amino acids: CASRVWAGSGNTIYF. As DNA, the CDR3 is TGTGCCAGTAGAGTTTGGGCAGGCTCTGGAAACACCATATATTTT. The chain uses TRBV19 and TRBJ1-3, with D hard to call. The V and J ends lost 6 bases and 0 bases respectively, with 12 bases between them. The germline CDR1 and CDR2 sequences are LNHDA and SQIVND (reference sequence). The CDR3 is 15 amino acids.

V is TRBV7-3 and J is TRBJ1-1; weak D call: TRBD1 (5 bases). The CDR3 has 15 amino acids. The V gene lost 6 bases and the J gene lost 4 bases, with 18 bases spanning the gap. CDR1 is SGHTA and CDR2 is FQGTGA in the germline V gene. CDR3 protein: CASRHTGTVPTEAFF. As DNA, the CDR3 is TGTGCCAGCAGACACACCGGGACGGTTCCCACTGAAGCTTTCTTT.

This chain uses TRBV9 with TRBJ2-4; D possibly corresponds to TRBD1 (5 bases). V lost 0 bases, J lost 8 bases, and 9 bases lay in between. The CDR3 is 13 amino acids. Germline lookup yields CDR1 SGDLS and CDR2 YYNGEE. The CDR3 sequence is CASSVAGLDIQYF. As DNA, the CDR3 is TGTGCCAGCAGCGTAGCAGGGTTGGACATTCAGTACTTC.

The rearrangement links TRBV6-5 to TRBJ1-2, with D possibly TRBD1 on 6 matching bases. The germline CDR1 and CDR2 sequences are MNHEY and SVGAGI. Trimming took 2 bases from V and 2 from J, leaving 6 bases between them. The CDR3 runs 13 residues. CDR3 in DNA: TGTGCCAGCAGTTACGACAGGAACTATGGCTACACCTTC. Amino acid sequence: CASSYDRNYGYTF.